A single sample is the source of the 25 T cell receptor beta chains below, sequenced in a study of T cell changes during pregnancy in multiple sclerosis. TCRdb keeps only in-frame clones here, not all; method: immunoSEQ multiplex PCR. The sample lists just over 35,000 clones; roughly nine tenths were seen once. Specimen: CD4+ T cells from peripheral blood mononuclear cells, collected after pregnancy. These receptors all come from a female donor in good health, enrolled as a control in a pregnancy study.

The genes are TRBV7-3 and TRBJ2-1; TRBD2 agrees at 8 bases. The CDR3 extends over 15 amino acids. The germline V gene encodes CDR1 SGHTA and CDR2 FQGTGA. V shed 2 bases and J 6 bases; nucleotides not matched to a gene: 6. This chain's CDR3 is CASSLDTGGFNEQFF. DNA for the CDR3: TGTGCCAGCAGCTTAGATACGGGGGGGTTCAATGAGCAGTTCTTC.

This sequence joins TRBV5-1 and TRBJ2-7; a possible D gene is TRBD1 (6 bases). With 0 bases removed from V and 5 bases from J, the gap between germline ends came to 15 bases. Germline loops: CDR1 SGHRS, CDR2 YFSETQ. This CDR3 spans 15 amino acids. CDR3 region: CASSLATGQSDEQYF. The CDR3 region has the DNA TGCGCCAGCAGCTTGGCCACGGGACAAAGTGACGAGCAGTACTTC.

CDR3 sequence reads: CASSSSTQMNTEAFF. The CDR3 region has the DNA TGTGCCAGCAGCTCGTCGACACAAATGAACACTGAAGCTTTCTTT. V gene TRBV7-6 combines with J gene TRBJ1-1; no clear D gene. The CDR3 has 15 residues. The V and J ends lost 4 bases and 0 bases respectively, with 12 bases between them. CDR1 is SGHVS, CDR2 FNYEAQ, per germline.

The CDR3 spells CASSHAIVGTQYF. CDR3 nucleotide sequence: TGTGCCAGCAGCCATGCAATAGTCGGGACGCAGTATTTT. This chain joins TRBV14 and TRBJ2-3; unclear D gene. V was trimmed by 3 bases and J by 9 bases, leaving 13 bases between them. Germline CDR1 and CDR2: SGHDN and FVKESK. The CDR3 spans 13 residues.

The gene calls are TRBV6-6 and TRBJ2-1; 8 nucleotides agree with TRBD1. CDR3 length: 14 residues. CDR1 and CDR2 (germline): MNHNY, SVGAGI (reference sequence). The trim removed 2 bases at V and 4 bases at J, leaving 1 base unmatched. CDR3 bases: TGTGCCAGCAGTTACCGGGACAGGTACAATGAGCAGTTCTTC. It yields the protein CASSYRDRYNEQFF.

The rearrangement links TRBV5-1 to TRBJ2-7; no clear D gene. V lost 3 bases and J lost 1, with 2 bases in between. In germline, CDR1 is SGHRS, CDR2 YFSETQ. This CDR3 is 11 amino acids long. The CDR3 loop reads CASSSSYEQYF. The CDR3 DNA is TGCGCCAGCAGCTCTTCCTACGAGCAGTACTTC.

In DNA form, the CDR3 reads TGCGCCAGCAGCTTGGAGGTTCCAGGGTACACTGAAGCTTTCTTT. Amino acids: CASSLEVPGYTEAFF. V gene TRBV5-1 combines with J gene TRBJ1-1; possible D gene TRBD1, 5 bases. Germline-derived CDR1 and CDR2 are SGHRS and YFSETQ. The CDR3 is 15 residues long. The V end lost 0 bases, the J end lost 3 bases, and 12 bases lay between the germline ends.

This sequence joins TRBV19 and TRBJ1-2; weak D call: TRBD1 (6 bases). Between the trimmed V and J ends, which lost 5 bases and 1 base, there was a span of 11 bases. Germline-derived CDR1 and CDR2 are LNHDA and SQIVND (reference sequence). CDR3 length equals 14 residues. CDR3 nucleotides: TGTGCCAGTAGTCAACAGGGATATAACTATGGCTACACCTTC. It encodes CASSQQGYNYGYTF. Drawing the rest from reference TRBV19 and TRBJ1-2, the complete variable domain is DGGITQSPKYLFRKEGQNVTLSCEQNLNHDAMYWYRQDPGQGLRLIYYSQIVNDFQKGDIAEGYSVSREKKESFPLTVTSAQKNPTAFYLCASSQQGYNYGYTFGSGTRLTVV.

The chain couples TRBV28 to TRBJ2-7; TRBD1 matches 10 bases. CDR3 length: 17 amino acids. V was clipped by 9 bases and J by 3 bases; unmatched bases: 17. Germline CDR1 MDHEN, CDR2 SYDVKM. CDR3 DNA sequence: TGTGCCAGTGGGTACGGGACAGGGGCGATAAGGGTCTACGAGCAGTACTTC. This encodes CASGYGTGAIRVYEQYF.

The V and J genes are TRBV29-1 and TRBJ2-2; 12 bases line up with TRBD2. V shed 7 bases and J 7 bases; nucleotides not matched to a gene: 4. The CDR3 length is 13 residues. Germline V gives CDR1 SQVTM, CDR2 ANQGSEA. CDR3 residues: CSARLAGVGELFF. The CDR3 nucleotides are TGCAGCGCACGACTAGCGGGAGTCGGGGAGCTGTTTTTT.

The chain links TRBV27 to TRBJ1-4, with 7 bases aligning to TRBD1. Germline assignment: CDR1 MNHEY and CDR2 SMNVEV (reference sequence). The CDR3 is 14 residues long. V shed 5 bases and J 4 bases; nucleotides not matched to a gene: 4. CDR3 in amino acids: CASSVTGFNEKLFF. The CDR3 DNA sequence: TGTGCCAGCAGTGTGACAGGGTTTAATGAAAAACTGTTTTTT.

J is TRBJ2-5 and V is TRBV29-1; TRBD1 aligns across 8 bases. The V gene's germline CDR1 is SQVTM and CDR2 ANQGSEA. Germline trimming cut 8 bases from V and 5 bases from J; bases unmatched to any gene: 7. This CDR3 contains 12 residues. CDR3: CSPEDRDETQYF. The CDR3 DNA is TGCAGCCCTGAGGACAGGGACGAGACCCAGTACTTC. The variable domain in full, completed from reference TRBV29-1 and TRBJ2-5, reads SAVISQKPSRDICQRGTSLTIQCQVDSQVTMMFWYRQQPGQSLTLIATANQGSEATYESGFVIDKFPISRPNLTFSTLTVSNMSPEDSSIYLCSPEDRDETQYFGPGTRLLVL.

V usage is TRBV28 and J usage is TRBJ1-1; D possibly corresponds to TRBD1 (6 bases). This CDR3 is built from 14 residues. V was trimmed by 5 bases and J by 5 bases, leaving 15 bases between them. In germline, CDR1 is MDHEN, CDR2 SYDVKM. As DNA, the CDR3 is TGTGCCAGCAGTCTAACAGGGACCCCAACTGAAGCTTTCTTT. Translating it yields CASSLTGTPTEAFF.

The chain is built from TRBV14 and TRBJ1-1; 8 nucleotides line up with TRBD1. CDR1 is SGHDN, CDR2 FVKESK, per germline. Trimming cost V 1 base and J 0 bases; bases outside gene matches: 7. The CDR3 extends over 17 amino acids. CDR3 DNA sequence: TGTGCCAGCAGCCAAGGGGGACAGGTCCTCATGAACACTGAAGCTTTCTTT. It encodes CASSQGGQVLMNTEAFF.

The CDR3 protein is CASSLVARTPRIKNIQYF. CDR3 in DNA: TGTGCCAGCAGCTTAGTTGCGCGGACTCCTCGAATCAAAAACATTCAGTACTTC. The rearrangement uses TRBV7-2 and TRBJ2-4; weak D call: TRBD2 (5 bases). The CDR3 runs to 18 residues. Germline V gene lookup returns CDR1 SGHTA and CDR2 FQGNSA. Trimming removed 1 base at V and 3 bases at J, with 19 bases between.

This rearrangement joins TRBV19 to TRBJ1-5, with D possibly TRBD1 on 5 matching bases. The V gene's germline CDR1 is LNHDA and CDR2 SQIVND (reference sequence). V lost 0 bases to trimming and J lost 6 bases, with 18 bases between them. The CDR3 loop spans 17 amino acids. The CDR3 region is CASSIDSAGILAQPQHF. The CDR3 nucleotides are TGTGCCAGTAGTATAGATTCGGCAGGGATTTTAGCTCAGCCCCAGCATTTT. The variable domain in full, with the rest retrieved from reference TRBV19 and TRBJ1-5, is DGGITQSPKYLFRKEGQNVTLSCEQNLNHDAMYWYRQDPGQGLRLIYYSQIVNDFQKGDIAEGYSVSREKKESFPLTVTSAQKNPTAFYLCASSIDSAGILAQPQHFGDGTRLSIL.

This chain links TRBV5-1 with TRBJ2-2; tentatively, D is TRBD2 (6 bases). The germline V gene has CDR1 SGHRS and CDR2 YFSETQ. The CDR3 totals 15 residues. Trimming removed 5 bases at V and 0 bases at J, with 11 bases between. The CDR3 is CASRAGGSNTGELFF. DNA for the CDR3: TGCGCCAGCAGAGCTGGAGGGTCGAACACCGGGGAGCTGTTTTTT.

This chain joins TRBV7-9 and TRBJ2-7; 15 bases align to TRBD2. Germline V lookup: CDR1 SEHNR, CDR2 FQNEAQ (reference sequence). This CDR3 contains 15 residues. V shed 5 bases, J shed 4 bases, and the junction held 3 bases outside the gene matches. The CDR3 loop reads CASSPGTSGRYEQYF. CDR3 bases: TGTGCCAGCAGCCCAGGGACTAGCGGGAGGTACGAGCAGTACTTC.

The CDR3 coding sequence is TGTGCCAGTAGTACAGGTTACAATGAGCAGTTCTTC. It specifies CASSTGYNEQFF. The chain employs TRBV19 and TRBJ2-1; D is undetermined. The length of the CDR3 is 12 residues. Trimming pared 4 bases from V and 4 bases from J, leaving 5 bases between. Germline-derived CDR1 and CDR2 are LNHDA and SQIVND (reference sequence).

The chain employs TRBV11-1 and TRBJ2-1, with 7 bases identical to TRBD2. The CDR3 consists of 15 residues. CDR1 and CDR2 (germline): SGHAT, FQDESV (reference sequence). The J segment lost 4 bases and the V segment lost 6 bases, leaving 9 bases of the junction unmatched. This CDR3 reads CASRLSGREYNEQFF. The CDR3 nucleotides are TGTGCCAGCAGACTTAGTGGGCGGGAGTACAATGAGCAGTTCTTC.

To note about this clone: The junction departs from germline at one end; a sequencing error may be responsible. J is TRBJ2-7 and V is TRBV30; 7 positions match TRBD1. CDR3 size: 11 residues. Germline lookup yields CDR1 GTSNPN and CDR2 SVGIG (reference sequence). This CDR3 is CAWSSKQGVDF. DNA for the CDR3: TGTGCCTGGAGTTCAAAGCAGGGGGTGGACTTC.

The genes are TRBV12-5 and TRBJ1-1; tentative D call: TRBD1 (5 bases). Trimming left V 2 bases short and J 3 bases short, with 13 bases between. Germline V lookup: CDR1 LGHNT, CDR2 FRNRAP. The CDR3 consists of 15 residues. CDR3 sequence: CASGLTARGYTEAFF. CDR3 sequence (DNA): TGTGCTAGTGGTTTGACAGCCCGGGGGTACACTGAAGCTTTCTTT.

The rearrangement joins TRBV19 to TRBJ1-2; no clear D. The CDR3 is made up of 12 amino acids. Trimming pared 10 bases from V and 1 base from J, leaving 10 bases between. The germline gives CDR1 LNHDA, CDR2 SQIVND (reference sequence). The CDR3 coding sequence is TGTGCCACCGAAAACTTTAACTATGGCTACACCTTC. It yields the protein CATENFNYGYTF.

V and J are TRBV10-1 and TRBJ2-7; D is perhaps TRBD2 (5 bases). The V and J ends lost 6 bases and 3 bases respectively, with 15 bases between them. Looked up from germline, CDR1 is WNHNN and CDR2 is SYGVQD (reference sequence). The CDR3 contains 14 residues. For the CDR3, the DNA is TGCGCCAGCAGCCCCGGAGGCGGGCTCTACGAGCAGTACTTC. Translation gives CASSPGGGLYEQYF.

This clone was recorded once. The chain carries TRBV7-2 and TRBJ2-3; 9 nucleotides line up with TRBD1. This CDR3 contains 14 residues. With 5 bases clipped from V and 4 bases from J, the junction kept 4 bases outside the gene matches. CDR1 and CDR2 from the germline V gene are SGHTA and FQGNSA. The DNA for the CDR3 is TGTGCCAGCAGCCCCCGGGACAGGGCAGATACGCAGTATTTT. Translating it yields CASSPRDRADTQYF. Based on the CDR3 plus reference TRBV7-2 and TRBJ2-3, the full variable domain is GAGVSQSPSNKVTEKGKDVELRCDPISGHTALYWYRQSLGQGLEFLIYFQGNSAPDKSGLPSDRFSAERTGGSVSTLTIQRTQQEDSAVYLCASSPRDRADTQYFGPGTRLTVL.